This T cell receptor (beta chain) was captured in a study of blood T cell repertoires in COVID-19. CDR3 length: 16 amino acids. Germline-derived CDR1 and CDR2 are SGHAT and FQDESV (reference sequence). The V end was cut by 5 bases, the J end by 5 bases, with 19 bases between. Using immunoSEQ multiplex PCR, the repertoire was profiled, and TCRdb retains in-frame clones only, with some absent. The sample contains 500,000 to 600,000 clones, roughly 91% of which appear only once. The source material was peripheral blood. The chain joins TRBV11-1 to TRBJ2-1; TRBD2 is a possible D gene (6 bases). The TCR was taken from a woman in her forties or fifties with COVID-19, enrolled during active disease. As DNA, the CDR3 is TGTGCCAGCAGCCAGATAAGTCAGGGAGGTCACAATGAGCAGTTCTTC. Protein product: CASSQISQGGHNEQFF.